A selection of T cell receptor beta chains follows, all from one sample in a study of T cell changes during pregnancy in multiple sclerosis. The repertoire was sequenced with immunoSEQ multiplex PCR; TCRdb's copy has only in-frame clones and lacks some. Among some 80,000 clones, 92% were seen once, and the ten largest hold under 1.5%. The sequencing used peripheral blood, collected before pregnancy. These receptors were collected from a female donor with multiple sclerosis, enrolled in a pregnancy study. Each CDR3 is given with its conserved first and last residue. A D gene is named only where the DNA matches it firmly. Some rows have no size entry. The others give once, few or many, or a class for an expanded clone.

V: TRBV5-1; size: NA; J: TRBJ2-3; D: TRBD2; CDR3: CASSEGSGGPDTQYF; DNA: TGCGCCAGCAGCGAGGGTAGCGGGGGGCCAGATACGCAGTATTTT
V: TRBV13; size: NA; J: TRBJ1-2; D: NA; CDR3: CASSAPGVNYGYTF; DNA: TGTGCCAGCAGCGCACCAGGTGTTAACTATGGCTACACCTTC
V: TRBV6-1; size: NA; J: TRBJ1-2; D: NA; CDR3: CASTRNRDGYTF; DNA: TGTGCCAGCACCAGAAACAGGGATGGCTACACCTTC
V: TRBV5-4; size: NA; J: TRBJ2-3; D: NA; CDR3: CASSPKYRQGGTDTQYF; DNA: TGTGCCAGCAGCCCGAAGTATAGGCAGGGTGGCACAGATACGCAGTATTTT
V: TRBV4-1; size: NA; J: TRBJ2-5; D: TRBD2; CDR3: CASSQVWRGAAATQETQYF; DNA: TGCGCCAGCAGCCAAGTCTGGCGGGGGGCCGCCGCCACTCAAGAGACCCAGTACTTC
V: TRBV11-2; size: NA; J: TRBJ2-7; D: TRBD2; CDR3: CASRLAGYEQYF; DNA: TGTGCCAGCCGCCTAGCGGGATACGAGCAGTACTTC
V: TRBV5-1; size: once; J: TRBJ2-7; D: NA; CDR3: CASSSTGAYEQYF; DNA: TGCGCCAGCAGCTCGACCGGGGCCTACGAGCAGTACTTC
V: TRBV2; size: once; J: TRBJ1-2; D: TRBD1; CDR3: CASSEGTGVDYGYTF; DNA: TGTGCCAGCAGTGAAGGGACAGGGGTAGATTATGGCTACACCTTC
V: TRBV10-3; size: NA; J: TRBJ1-6; D: TRBD1; CDR3: CAIRGQGTINSPLHF; DNA: TGTGCCATCAGGGGACAGGGAACGATTAATTCACCCCTCCACTTT
V: TRBV2; size: once; J: TRBJ1-2; D: TRBD1; CDR3: CARQVQGQGDGYTF; DNA: TGTGCCAGACAAGTGCAGGGACAGGGCGATGGCTACACCTTC
V: TRBV7-2; size: NA; J: TRBJ1-2; D: NA; CDR3: CASSSRVGHYGYTF; DNA: TGTGCCAGCAGCTCCAGGGTAGGGCACTATGGCTACACCTTC
V: TRBV27; size: NA; J: TRBJ2-5; D: TRBD2; CDR3: CASTSGGRGTQYF; DNA: TGTGCCAGCACTAGCGGGGGGAGGGGGACCCAGTACTTC
V: TRBV6-5; size: once; J: TRBJ2-1; D: NA; CDR3: CASSPSRGEQFF; DNA: TGTGCCAGCAGCCCATCAAGGGGTGAGCAGTTCTTC
V: TRBV28; size: NA; J: TRBJ1-5; D: NA; CDR3: CASSFPRTAYSNQPQHF; DNA: TGTGCCAGCAGTTTCCCCAGGACAGCCTATAGCAATCAGCCCCAGCATTTT
V: TRBV4-2; size: NA; J: TRBJ1-5; D: NA; CDR3: CASSQVPGYQPQHF; DNA: TGTGCCAGCAGCCAAGTTCCAGGGTATCAGCCCCAGCATTTT
V: TRBV7-9; size: NA; J: TRBJ1-2; D: TRBD1; CDR3: CASGSGTGSSYTF; DNA: TGTGCCAGCGGGTCCGGGACAGGCTCTTCCTACACCTTC
V: TRBV10-3; size: NA; J: TRBJ2-5; D: TRBD2; CDR3: CAIRASGGKETQYF; DNA: TGTGCCATCAGAGCTAGCGGGGGGAAAGAGACCCAGTACTTC
V: TRBV13; size: NA; J: TRBJ1-2; D: NA; CDR3: CASSSGGALGGYTF; DNA: TGTGCCAGCAGCTCGGGGGGGGCCCTGGGGGGCTACACCTTC
V: TRBV5-6; size: NA; J: TRBJ1-6; D: NA; CDR3: CASSFTGPNSPLHF; DNA: TGTGCCAGCAGCTTTACAGGGCCTAATTCACCCCTCCACTTT